This entry concerns a single T cell receptor (beta chain). The antigen is unknown. CDR1 and CDR2 (germline): SGDLS, YYNGEE. V was cut by 1 base and J by 8 bases, with 15 bases left in between. CDR3 length: 14 residues. This sample was taken from a study of identifying expanded T cells in peripheral blood. Findings and caveats of the study: Differentially abundant clones: roughly 1.2 between replicates, roughly 16 at two to three weeks, approximately 18 at four. Across healthy donors, higher total template counts meant significantly greater approximately two-week count variance.

Healthy donors had no documented immune events, such as infections, while sampled. Method: immunoSEQ multiplex PCR; TCRdb's copy keeps in-frame clones and lacks some. Of under 100,000 clones detected, approximately 90% appear once; the ten largest clones hold roughly 7.3%. This chain uses TRBV9 with TRBJ1-2; a weak D match, TRBD1 (6 bases). This receptor was identified in a person aged 18-69 years in good health. Specimen: blood. CDR3 DNA sequence: TGTGCCAGCAGCGTATCCGGGGGCGCATCCGGCTACACCTTC. Protein product: CASSVSGGASGYTF.